This T cell receptor (beta chain) was found in a study of T cells expressing NK-cell markers. On the study more broadly: Sequencing of TCR beta repertoires drew on sorted CD3+CD56+NKG2C+, CD3+CD56+NKG2C- and CD3+CD56-NKG2C+ T cells. Study observations and caveats: Unclear, still, was the HCMV specificity of the expanded NKG2C+ T cell clones. Dominance of the CD3+CD56-NKG2C+ fraction by these clonotypes also held in a handful of donors.

Germline CDR1 reads MGHDK; CDR2 reads SYGVNS. This CDR3 contains 14 residues. Comment on this clonotype: Its cognate antigen is unknown.

5'RACE template switching with UMIs produced the TCR beta cDNA. TCRdb re-called the 5' RACE reads and catalogs CDR3 proteins one per entry, DNA excluded. This repertoire comprises about 380,000 distinct CDR3 sequences; its ten largest clones make up roughly 5.4%. The sample was blood T cells: a sorted CD56 or NKG2C T cell subset, CD4+ or CD8+ T cells, or bulk PBMC T cells (not recorded which). This clonotype originated in a man aged 18 to 69 in good health. The chain recombines TRBV25-1 with TRBJ1-4. CDR3 residues: CASESPAIGEKLFF.